The clone carrying this TCR beta chain was recorded a few times. Its matching antigen is unknown. Separate cDNA molecules each had unique molecular identifiers attached to them. TCRdb passed the 5' RACE reads through MiXCR, listing each CDR3 protein once. Of some 77,000 distinct CDR3 sequences listed, more than 10% are singletons. Trimming took 3 bases from V and 3 from J, leaving 19 bases between them. This CDR3 has 16 residues. Germline values: CDR1 DFQATT, CDR2 SNEGSKA (reference sequence). The data are from a study of early T cells in non-severe SARS-CoV-2 infection. Whole-study context: Chains from this unsorted whole-blood bulk RNA could not be paired.

Study results and caveats: The matching step, a VDJdb search, favored anti-spike CD8 responses and missed private and CD4 specificities.

Sequencing input: whole blood. This chain links TRBV20-1 with TRBJ2-3, with a possible D match to TRBD2 (6 bases). This sequence was found in an adult who was a healthcare worker with PCR-confirmed SARS-CoV-2 infection or an uninfected control (not recorded which). This CDR3 is CSASRVPEGGTDTQYF. The CDR3 bases are TGCAGTGCTAGCAGAGTTCCAGAGGGAGGAACAGATACGCAGTATTTT.